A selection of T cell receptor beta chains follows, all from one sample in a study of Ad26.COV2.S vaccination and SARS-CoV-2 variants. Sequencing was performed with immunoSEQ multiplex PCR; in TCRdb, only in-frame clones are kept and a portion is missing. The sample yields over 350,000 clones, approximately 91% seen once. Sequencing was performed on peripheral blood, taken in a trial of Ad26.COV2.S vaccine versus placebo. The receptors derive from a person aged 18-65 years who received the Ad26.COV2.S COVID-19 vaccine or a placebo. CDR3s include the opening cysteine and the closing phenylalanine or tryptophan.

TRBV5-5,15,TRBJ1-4,CASSLEQPANEKLFF
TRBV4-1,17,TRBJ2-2,CASSQAGRGGLGGELFF
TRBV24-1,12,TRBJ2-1,CATSTTVGEQFF
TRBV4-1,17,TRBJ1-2,CASSQVLVGQENYGYTF
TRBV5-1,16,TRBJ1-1,CASSLGLFEQNTEAFF
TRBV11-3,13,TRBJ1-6,CASSSDSNSPLHF
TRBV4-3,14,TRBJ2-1,CASSQERDVNEQFF
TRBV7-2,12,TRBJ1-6,CASSLAPSPLHF
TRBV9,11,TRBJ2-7,CASSGSGEQYF
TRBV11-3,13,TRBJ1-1,CASSLDSVGEAFF
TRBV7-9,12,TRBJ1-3,CASSLGDNTIYF
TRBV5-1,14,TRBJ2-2,CASRLRQASGELFF
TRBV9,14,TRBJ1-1,CASSVLNGNTEAFF
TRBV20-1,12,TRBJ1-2,CSASLEGRGYTF
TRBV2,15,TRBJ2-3,CASSVLASFTDTQYF
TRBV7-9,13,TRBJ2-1,CASSLGLVNEQFF
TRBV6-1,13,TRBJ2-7,CASSDLTAYEQYF
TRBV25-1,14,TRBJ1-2,CASSPMEAVSGYTF
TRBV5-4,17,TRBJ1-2,CASSLAPGGASVYGYTF
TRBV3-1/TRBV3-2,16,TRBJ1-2,CASSQDYVGQGDGYTF
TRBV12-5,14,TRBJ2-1,CASGLEGTHNEQFF
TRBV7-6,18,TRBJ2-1,CASSVPPGDRLRGNEQFF